Below, 15 T cell receptor beta chains from the same sample are listed, as sequenced in a study of T cells in narcolepsy. Method: immunoSEQ multiplex PCR; TCRdb's copy keeps in-frame clones and lacks some. The sample lists about 33,000 clones; 90% were seen once. Specimen: CD45RA- memory CD4+ T cells from PBMCs. The source of these receptors is a human donor with narcolepsy.

The genes are TRBV19 and TRBJ1-2, with 7 bases identical to TRBD1. With 5 bases clipped from V and 2 bases from J, the junction kept 2 bases outside the gene matches. The CDR3 totals 13 residues. Per germline, CDR1 LNHDA and CDR2 SQIVND (reference sequence). In nucleotides, the CDR3 is TGTGCCAGTAGTCGGACAGGCAACTATGGCTACACCTTC. Protein sequence: CASSRTGNYGYTF.

This chain links TRBV25-1 with TRBJ2-3; 10 nucleotides align to TRBD2. The CDR3 sequence is 15 residues long. Germline values: CDR1 MGHDK, CDR2 SYGVNS. Germline trimming cut 3 bases from V and 2 bases from J; bases unmatched to any gene: 2. The CDR3 loop is CASSDSGGITDTQYF. CDR3 in DNA: TGTGCCAGCAGTGATAGCGGGGGGATCACAGATACGCAGTATTTT.

The chain uses TRBV28 and TRBJ1-4; 8 nucleotides align to TRBD1. The CDR3 is 15 amino acids. Trimming cost V 3 bases and J 8 bases; bases outside gene matches: 8. Germline values: CDR1 MDHEN, CDR2 SYDVKM. CDR3: CASSFSGGGMEKLFF. In DNA form, the CDR3 reads TGTGCCAGCAGTTTTTCAGGGGGCGGAATGGAAAAACTGTTTTTT. The entire variable domain, with the rest obtained from reference TRBV28 and TRBJ1-4, is as follows: DVKVTQSSRYLVKRTGEKVFLECVQDMDHENMFWYRQDPGLGLRLIYFSYDVKMKEKGDIPEGYSVSREKKERFSLILESASTNQTSMYLCASSFSGGGMEKLFFGSGTQLSVL.

This clone has a single count. DNA of the CDR3: TGTGCCAGCAGCTCGGGGACTAGCAGAAGCACAGATACGCAGTATTTT. Translated, it gives CASSSGTSRSTDTQYF. This chain uses TRBV11-3 with TRBJ2-3; 9 positions match TRBD2. The CDR3 is made up of 16 amino acids. From germline, CDR1 is SGHNT and CDR2 YENEEA. V lost 4 bases, J lost 0 bases, and 5 bases stayed unmatched. Looking up the rest from reference TRBV11-3 and TRBJ2-3 gives the full variable domain: EAGVVQSPRYKIIEKKQPVAFWCNPISGHNTLYWYLQNLGQGPELLIRYENEEAVDDSQLPKDRFSAERLKGVDSTLKIQPAELGDSAVYLCASSSGTSRSTDTQYFGPGTRLTVL.

This chain joins TRBV19 and TRBJ2-7; D call uncertain. CDR3 size: 14 residues. Looked up from germline, CDR1 is LNHDA and CDR2 is SQIVND (reference sequence). The V end was cut by 0 bases, the J end by 2 bases, with 8 bases between. The CDR3 loop is CASSIEGFPYEQYF. CDR3 bases: TGTGCCAGTAGTATAGAGGGGTTCCCCTACGAGCAGTACTTC.

This chain links TRBV10-3 with TRBJ1-1, with unresolved D. Germline-derived CDR1 and CDR2 are ENHRY and SYGVKD. V was pared by 6 bases and J by 0 bases, with 5 bases between. The CDR3 has 12 residues. The CDR3 coding sequence is TGTGCCATCAGGGGTTTGAACACTGAAGCTTTCTTT. It codes for CAIRGLNTEAFF.

The chain uses TRBV14 and TRBJ1-5; D unresolved. The CDR3 has 15 residues. Looked up from germline, CDR1 is SGHDN and CDR2 is FVKESK. V was shortened by 5 bases and J by 7 bases, with 18 bases between the two germline ends. For the CDR3, the DNA is TGTGCCAGCAGCAAAACTGCGGGGTTAGGCCAGCCCCAGCATTTT. It encodes CASSKTAGLGQPQHF.

This clone was counted a single time. V is TRBV5-4 and J is TRBJ1-4; D unclear. This CDR3 is 14 amino acids long. V gave up 4 bases and J gave up 0 bases, with 7 bases separating them. Germline assignment: CDR1 SGHNT and CDR2 YYREEE (reference sequence). The CDR3 is CASSPDATNEKLFF. The CDR3 nucleotides read TGTGCCAGCAGCCCGGATGCAACTAATGAAAAACTGTTTTTT.

V gene TRBV6-1 combines with J gene TRBJ2-1, with D perhaps matching TRBD1 (6 bases). Looked up from germline, CDR1 is MNHNS and CDR2 is SASEGT. Trimming left V 10 bases short and J 8 bases short, with 18 bases between. CDR3 size: 13 residues. The CDR3 DNA reads as TGTGCCACCGAAAAGCAGGGGTCTCATGAGCAGTTCTTC. Residues: CATEKQGSHEQFF.

This rearrangement joins TRBV9 to TRBJ2-7, with D possibly matching TRBD1 (5 bases). The length of the CDR3 is 14 residues. Germline CDR1 SGDLS, CDR2 YYNGEE. V dropped 0 bases and J dropped 2 bases, with 9 bases sitting between them. The DNA for the CDR3 is TGTGCCAGCAGCGTAGATCAGGGCACCTACGAGCAGTACTTC. The encoded protein is CASSVDQGTYEQYF.

The chain couples TRBV5-4 to TRBJ2-1; TRBD1 matches at 9 bases. The J segment lost 11 bases and the V segment lost 2 bases, leaving 2 bases of the junction unmatched. Germline V gene data show CDR1 as SGHNT and CDR2 as YYREEE (reference sequence). CDR3 size: 12 residues. The CDR3 region has the DNA TGTGCCAGCAGCTTTGGACAGGGGAAGCAGTTCTTC. Encoded protein: CASSFGQGKQFF.

The V call is TRBV11-3, the J call TRBJ1-3; D is possibly TRBD1 (6 bases). The CDR3 consists of 14 residues. Trimming left V 4 bases short and J 8 bases short, with 15 bases between. CDR1 is SGHNT and CDR2 is YENEEA in the germline V gene. The CDR3 here is CASSWGPKGYTIYF. In DNA, the CDR3 is TGTGCCAGCAGCTGGGGGCCAAAGGGTTACACCATATATTTT.

This clone is a singleton in its sample. This rearrangement joins TRBV7-9 to TRBJ2-3; TRBD2 aligns across 8 bases. CDR1 is SEHNR, CDR2 FQNEAQ, per germline (reference sequence). V dropped 7 bases and J dropped 4; count of bases not matched to a gene: 10. The CDR3 is 15 amino acids. CDR3 sequence reads: CASTGTRVSSDTQYF. The CDR3 region has the DNA TGTGCCAGCACCGGGACTAGGGTTTCGTCAGATACGCAGTATTTT.

This clone has only a few counts. The chain links TRBV21-1 to TRBJ2-2; TRBD2, the D gene given by the table, was not confirmed from the DNA. TRBV21-1 is described as a pseudogene. The CDR3 loop spans 18 amino acids. As DNA, the CDR3 is TGTGCCAGCAGCAAAGCGCCCCCGGGGGGGGCGAACACCGGGGAGCTGTTTTTT. Translated, it gives CASSKAPPGGANTGELFF.

V and J are TRBV7-2 and TRBJ2-5, with 7 bases fitting TRBD1. The CDR3 sequence is 14 residues long. J was trimmed by 5 bases and V by 4 bases; bases with no gene match: 7. Germline loops: CDR1 SGHTA, CDR2 FQGNSA. CDR3 in amino acids: CASSSHRGSETQYF. CDR3 DNA sequence: TGTGCCAGCAGCTCACACAGGGGATCCGAGACCCAGTACTTC.